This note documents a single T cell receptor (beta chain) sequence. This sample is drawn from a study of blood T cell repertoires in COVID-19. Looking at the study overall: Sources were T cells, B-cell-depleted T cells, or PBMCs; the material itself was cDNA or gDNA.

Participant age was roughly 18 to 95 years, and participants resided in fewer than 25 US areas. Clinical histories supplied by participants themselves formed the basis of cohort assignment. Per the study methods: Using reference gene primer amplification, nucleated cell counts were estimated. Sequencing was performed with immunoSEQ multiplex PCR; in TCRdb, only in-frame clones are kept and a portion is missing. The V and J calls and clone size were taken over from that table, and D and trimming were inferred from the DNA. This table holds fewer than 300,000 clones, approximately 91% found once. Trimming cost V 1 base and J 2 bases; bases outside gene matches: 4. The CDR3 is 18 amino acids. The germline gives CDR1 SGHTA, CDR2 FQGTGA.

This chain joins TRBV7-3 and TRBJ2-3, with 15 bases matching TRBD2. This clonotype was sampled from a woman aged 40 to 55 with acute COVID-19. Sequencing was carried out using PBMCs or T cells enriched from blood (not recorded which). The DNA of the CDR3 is TGTGCCAGCAGCTTAAGGGGGACTAGCGGGAGGAACACAGATACGCAGTATTTT. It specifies CASSLRGTSGRNTDTQYF.